This passage covers 21 T cell receptor beta chains from one sample sequenced in a study of tumor-infiltrating lymphocytes in oesophageal squamous cell carcinoma. TCRdb redid the calling of the PCR reads with MiXCR, one entry per CDR3 protein. The data show roughly 18,000 distinct CDR3 sequences, over 40% seen once. Sequences were obtained from esophageal tumor tissue. These receptors all stem from a male donor with esophageal squamous cell carcinoma.

There are many counts of this clonotype. The CDR3 carries no conserved terminal phenylalanine or tryptophan, so it likely arises from a read error. No DNA is shown, since the ends of the CDR3 on it are uncertain; the CDR3 is the one TCRdb lists. The gene calls are TRBV7-9 and TRBJ2-7; TRBD1 is the table's D call and was not checked against the DNA. The CDR3 is 17 residues long, counting both termini. Germline V CDR1 and CDR2: SEHNR, FQNEAQ (reference sequence). The CDR3 sequence is CASSLNGQGYGGYTFGS.

The chain carries TRBV7-3 and TRBJ2-2; D is undetermined. CDR1 SGHTA and CDR2 FQGTGA come from the germline V gene. This CDR3 is built from 16 residues. The V end was cut by 2 bases, the J end by 4 bases, with 14 bases between. CDR3 nucleotides: TGTGCCAGCAGCTTATTGTCACCCTCAGTCACCGGGGAGCTGTTTTTT. Protein: CASSLLSPSVTGELFF.

The table lists this clonotype with many counts. The V gene is TRBV7-6, the J gene TRBJ2-1; possibly TRBD2 for D (6 bases). Germline lookup yields CDR1 SGHVS and CDR2 FNYEAQ. V dropped 5 bases and J dropped 7 bases, with 21 bases sitting between them. The CDR3 length is 16 residues. The CDR3: CASSPIYAGGRNEQFF. Here the CDR3 DNA reads TGTGCCAGCAGCCCTATTTATGCCGGGGGTCGTAATGAGCAGTTCTTC.

This clonotype was seen many times. A junction boundary mismatches the germline segment, possibly from a read error. The chain is built from TRBV11-3 and TRBJ2-4, with 7 bases aligning to TRBD2. Germline CDR1 reads SGHNT; CDR2 reads YENEEA. This CDR3 is built from 14 residues. The CDR3 DNA follows: TGTGCCAGCAGCGCGGGCGGGGGAAATTCACCCCTCCACTTC. The encoded protein is CASSAGGGNSPLHF.

For this clonotype: Its ends do not fully match the called genes, so a read error is possible. CDR3 bases: TGTGCCAGCAGCTTAGGGGGGACAGGGGACAACTTC. Its protein product is CASSLGGTGDNF. The J gene is TRBJ2-4, the V gene TRBV7-2; TRBD1 matches at 10 bases. The V gene's germline CDR1 is SGHTA and CDR2 FQGNSA. This CDR3 has 12 amino acids.

The chain is built from TRBV7-3 and TRBJ2-3, with a possible D match to TRBD1 (5 bases). The J call is in doubt because the DNA end fits TRBJ2-1 better. The CDR3 has 15 amino acids. Looked up from germline, CDR1 is SGHTA and CDR2 is FQGTGA. The CDR3 sequence is CASSLSGHSGNEQFF. CDR3 DNA: TGTGCCAGCAGCTTATCAGGACACTCTGGGAATGAGCAGTTCTTC.

This clonotype was seen just once. The genes are TRBV10-3 and TRBJ2-3; TRBD2 matches 7 bases. Losses at the gene ends were 6 bases for V and 6 bases for J; bases not matched to a gene: 6. The germline V gene encodes CDR1 ENHRY and CDR2 SYGVKD. The CDR3 is 13 residues long. The CDR3 protein is CAISTSVLDTQYF. The CDR3 nucleotides are TGTGCCATCAGCACTAGCGTTTTGGATACGCAGTATTTT.

The table lists this clonotype with a count of one. Because it lacks the conserved phenylalanine or tryptophan at the end, this CDR3 is likely a read error. The limits of the CDR3 on the DNA are not certain, so only TCRdb's listed CDR3 is given. The CDR3 sequence is CASSLGSVVG. This chain joins TRBV7-3 and TRBJ2-6. Germline V gene lookup returns CDR1 SGHTA and CDR2 FQGTGA. Inclusive of both ends, the CDR3 amounts to 10 amino acids.

This clonotype appeared once. The final CDR3 position lacks the conserved phenylalanine or tryptophan, pointing to a likely read error. Because the CDR3's place on the DNA is in doubt, the DNA is left out and the CDR3 is given as listed by TCRdb. The chain couples TRBV27 to TRBJ2-5; the table gives TRBD1 as D, unverified against the DNA. Germline loops: CDR1 MNHEY, CDR2 SMNVEV (reference sequence). Inclusive of both ends, the CDR3 amounts to 17 amino acids. The CDR3 loop reads CASSRGVGGYYGYTFGS.

This clonotype ranks as medium-sized (0.01 to 0.1%). The chain couples TRBV7-3 to TRBJ2-1, with 7 bases identical to TRBD2. The CDR3 extends over 15 amino acids. Germline-derived CDR1 and CDR2 are SGHTA and FQGTGA. V gave up 5 bases and J gave up 2 bases; unmatched junction bases: 6. The CDR3 loop is CASSPSGDTYNEQFF. CDR3 DNA sequence: TGTGCCAGCAGCCCCAGCGGGGATACCTACAATGAGCAGTTCTTC. The full variable domain, its missing parts supplied by reference TRBV7-3 and TRBJ2-1, is GAGVSQTPSNKVTEKGKYVELRCDPISGHTALYWYRQSLGQGPEFLIYFQGTGAADDSGLPNDRFFAVRPEGSVSTLKIQRTERGDSAVYLCASSPSGDTYNEQFFGPGTRLTVL.

The sample holds many counts of this clonotype. J is TRBJ2-1 and V is TRBV5-5; 7 bases line up with TRBD2. The CDR3 has 17 residues. Germline CDR1 and CDR2: SGHKS and YYEKEE (reference sequence). The V segment lost 7 bases and the J segment 4 bases; nucleotides outside the gene matches: 17. CDR3 residues: CASCPGWGEGVYNEQFF. The CDR3 region has the DNA TGTGCCAGCTGCCCCGGGTGGGGGGAGGGCGTGTACAATGAGCAGTTCTTC.

The genes are TRBV5-1 and TRBJ1-5; D unclear. The CDR3 is 13 amino acids. CDR1 and CDR2 from the germline V gene are SGHRS and YFSETQ. V was pared by 0 bases and J by 7 bases, with 8 bases between. The CDR3 loop reads CASSLGPVQPQHF. The CDR3 nucleotides are TGCGCCAGCAGCTTGGGGCCGGTCCAGCCCCAGCATTTT. The variable domain in full, completed from reference TRBV5-1 and TRBJ1-5, reads KAGVTQTPRYLIKTRGQQVTLSCSPISGHRSVSWYQQTPGQGLQFLFEYFSETQRNKGNFPGRFSGRQFSNSRSEMNVSTLELGDSALYLCASSLGPVQPQHFGDGTRLSIL.

In this sample, this clonotype turned up many times. The chain recombines TRBV28 with TRBJ1-4, with D perhaps matching TRBD1 (5 bases). Germline values: CDR1 MDHEN, CDR2 SYDVKM. V was shortened by 7 bases and J by 10 bases, with 13 bases between the two germline ends. The CDR3 is made up of 12 amino acids. The CDR3 reads CASTPPRGKLFF. The CDR3 nucleotides are TGTGCCAGCACCCCACCAAGGGGAAAACTGTTTTTT.

The CDR3 DNA follows: TGTGCCAGCAGTGACGGTGCCTACGAGCAGTACTTC. Amino acids: CASSDGAYEQYF. This chain connects TRBV6-8 to TRBJ2-5; D gene uncertain. The J call may be faulty, since TRBJ2-7 better matches the DNA end. CDR1 and CDR2 (germline): MNHGY, SAAAGT. The length of the CDR3 is 12 residues.

This clonotype was recorded once. The chain employs TRBV28 and TRBJ2-3; possibly TRBD2 for D (6 bases). CDR1 MDHEN and CDR2 SYDVKM come from the germline V gene. This CDR3 contains 16 residues. V dropped 4 bases and J dropped 1 base, with 15 bases sitting between them. The CDR3 sequence is CASSYGGLRGTDTQYF. For the CDR3, the DNA is TGTGCCAGCAGTTACGGGGGACTTAGGGGCACAGATACGCAGTATTTT.

Within the sample, this clonotype is medium-sized. The chain carries TRBV7-8 and TRBJ2-7; 11 bases agree with TRBD2. The CDR3 extends over 15 amino acids. The germline V gene encodes CDR1 SGHVS and CDR2 FQNEAQ. J was trimmed by 4 bases and V by 5 bases; bases with no gene match: 7. CDR3 DNA sequence: TGTGCCAGCAGCCGCACTAGCGGGAGTGGGTACGAGCAGTACTTC. This codes for CASSRTSGSGYEQYF.

DNA of the CDR3: TGTGCCAGCCTTGGGGGGAATGAGCAGTTCTTC. This translates into CASLGGNEQFF. The chain couples TRBV6-8 to TRBJ2-1; tentatively, D is TRBD2 (6 bases). Germline V lookup: CDR1 MNHGY, CDR2 SAAAGT. Deletions cut 8 bases from V and 7 bases from J, with 9 bases between. This CDR3 comprises 11 residues.

The rearrangement links TRBV6-2 or TRBV6-3 to TRBJ2-1; 8 bases agree with TRBD2. The J call may be faulty, since TRBJ2-5 better matches the DNA end. The V gene's germline CDR1 is MNHEY and CDR2 SVGEGT. This CDR3 region has 15 residues. This CDR3 reads CASSAGGAGSETQYF. DNA for the CDR3: TGTGCCAGCAGTGCCGGGGGGGCCGGGTCGGAGACCCAGTACTTC.

This clonotype is termed medium-sized (0.01 to 0.1%). The V call is TRBV7-6, the J call TRBJ2-1; 10 bases map to TRBD2. The junction had 9 bases not matched to a gene; V was cut back by 4 bases and J by 6 bases. Germline V CDR1 and CDR2: SGHVS, FNYEAQ. The CDR3 is made up of 16 amino acids. The CDR3 region is CASSSHPSGSGNEQFF. The CDR3 nucleotides are TGTGCCAGCAGCTCCCATCCTAGCGGGAGTGGCAATGAGCAGTTCTTC.

This clonotype was recorded many times. The CDR3 DNA reads as TGTGCCAGCAGATTAGCCGCTTTTATGTATTTT. As protein: CASRLAAFMYF. The V gene is TRBV6-1, the J gene TRBJ2-3; D not certain. Per the germline V gene, CDR1 is MNHNS and CDR2 is SASEGT. V was trimmed by 6 bases and J by 14 bases, leaving 15 bases between them. The CDR3 loop spans 11 amino acids.

The rearrangement links TRBV24-1 to TRBJ2-1, with D possibly matching TRBD2 (6 bases). Trimming removed 10 bases from V and 2 bases from J, with 17 bases in between. The CDR3 length is 15 residues. The germline CDR1 and CDR2 sequences are KGHDR and SFDVKD. CDR3 DNA: TGTGCCACTCGACGAGCGGGCTTTACCTACAATGAGCAGTTCTTC. Protein product: CATRRAGFTYNEQFF.